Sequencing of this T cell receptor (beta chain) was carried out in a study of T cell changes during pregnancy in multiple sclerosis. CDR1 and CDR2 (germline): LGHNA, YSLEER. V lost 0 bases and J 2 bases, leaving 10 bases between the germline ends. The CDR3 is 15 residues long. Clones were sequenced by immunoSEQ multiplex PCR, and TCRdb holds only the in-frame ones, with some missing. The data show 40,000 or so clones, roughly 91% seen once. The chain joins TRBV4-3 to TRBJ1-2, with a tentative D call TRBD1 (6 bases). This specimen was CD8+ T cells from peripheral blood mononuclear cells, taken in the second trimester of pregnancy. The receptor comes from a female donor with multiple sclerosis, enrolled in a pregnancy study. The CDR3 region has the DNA TGCGCCAGCAGCCAAGATAACAGGGAGAACTATGGCTACACCTTC. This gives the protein CASSQDNRENYGYTF.